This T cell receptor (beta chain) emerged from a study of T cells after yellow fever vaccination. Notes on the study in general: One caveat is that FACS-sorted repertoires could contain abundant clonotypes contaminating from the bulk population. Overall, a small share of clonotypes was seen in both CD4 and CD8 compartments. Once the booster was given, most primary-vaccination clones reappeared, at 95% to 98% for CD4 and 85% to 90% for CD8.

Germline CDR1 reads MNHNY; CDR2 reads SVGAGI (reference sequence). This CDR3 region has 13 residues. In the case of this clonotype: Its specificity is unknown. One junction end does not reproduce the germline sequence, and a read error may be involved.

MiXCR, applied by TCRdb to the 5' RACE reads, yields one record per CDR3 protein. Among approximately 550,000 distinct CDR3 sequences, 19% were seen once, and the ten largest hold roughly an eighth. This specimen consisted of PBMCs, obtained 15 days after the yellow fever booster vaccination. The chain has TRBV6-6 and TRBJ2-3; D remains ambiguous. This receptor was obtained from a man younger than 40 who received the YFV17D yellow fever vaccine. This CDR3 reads CASNVGVQDTQYF. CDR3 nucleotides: TGTGCGAGCAACGTTGGAGTCCAAGATACGCAGTATTTT.